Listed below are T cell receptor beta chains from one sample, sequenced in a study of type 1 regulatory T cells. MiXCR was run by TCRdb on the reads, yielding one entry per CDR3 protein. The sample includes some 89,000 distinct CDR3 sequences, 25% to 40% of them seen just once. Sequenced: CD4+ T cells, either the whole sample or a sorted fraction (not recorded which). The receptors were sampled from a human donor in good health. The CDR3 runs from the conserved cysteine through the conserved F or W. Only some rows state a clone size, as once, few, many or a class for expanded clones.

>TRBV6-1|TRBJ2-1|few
CASSEWSGLWFF
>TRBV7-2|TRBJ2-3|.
CASSLIRLAGRTDTQYF
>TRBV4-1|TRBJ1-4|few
CASSQGAGVREKLFF
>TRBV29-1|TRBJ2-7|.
CSTRTSGYEQYF
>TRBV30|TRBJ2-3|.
CAWDRGDTDTQYF
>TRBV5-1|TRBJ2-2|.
CASSLAGGGRATGELFF
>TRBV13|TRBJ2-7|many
CASAASGSEQYF
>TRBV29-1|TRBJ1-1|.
CSVDSDSEAFF
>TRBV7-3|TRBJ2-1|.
CASSLTADRDNEQFF
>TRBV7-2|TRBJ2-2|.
CASNFQGGNTGELFF
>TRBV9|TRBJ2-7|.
CASSPGPEIVYEQYF
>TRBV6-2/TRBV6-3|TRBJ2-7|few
CATHGQGYEQYF
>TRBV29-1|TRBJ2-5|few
CSVAVETQYF
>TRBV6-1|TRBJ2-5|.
CASTLNQDTQETQYF
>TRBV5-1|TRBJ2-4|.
CASSPTEYTKNIQYF
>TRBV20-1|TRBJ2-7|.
CSARSTGGFLYEQYF
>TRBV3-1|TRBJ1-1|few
CASSHPGGEAEAFF
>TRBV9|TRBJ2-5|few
CASSARGRGETQYF
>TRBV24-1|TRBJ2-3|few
CATSDLNADTQYF
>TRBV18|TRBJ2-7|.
CASSPWTSGSGEQYF
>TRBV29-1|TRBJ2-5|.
CSVDFLETQYF
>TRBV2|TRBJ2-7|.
CASSDPTGTKNEQYF
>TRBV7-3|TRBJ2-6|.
CVSSEQGGAGANVLTF
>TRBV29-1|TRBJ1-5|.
CSVGGTNSNQPQHF
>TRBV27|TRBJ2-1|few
CASVPRGRTYNEQFF
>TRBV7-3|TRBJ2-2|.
CASSLAGGKTGELFF
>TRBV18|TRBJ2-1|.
CASSPTGTSLTNEQFF
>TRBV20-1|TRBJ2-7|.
CSARGGTSWVNEQYF